This TCR beta chain was observed in a study of shared clonotypes between healthy human individuals. In replicate PCRs of sorted subsets, around 0.2 ug DNA, approximately 30,000 T cell genomes, was used. Per the original methods: ImmunoSEQ sequences covered only the junction and lacked quality scores; filtering therefore differed. Clones were sequenced by immunoSEQ multiplex PCR, and TCRdb holds only the in-frame ones, with some missing. V and J calls and clone size are as listed in that table; D and trimming were resolved from the DNA. The sample consists of approximately 720,000 clones, approximately 75% of them appearing once. Germline loops: CDR1 MDHEN, CDR2 SYDVKM. Trimming cost V 8 bases and J 0 bases; bases outside gene matches: 7. The CDR3 covers 15 residues.

V is TRBV28 and J is TRBJ1-3, with TRBD1 identical over 7 bases. This receptor was obtained from a woman in her twenties or thirties in good health. Sequencing was carried out using memory CD4+ T cells sorted from blood. Indicated subset: CD45RA-negative fraction. The CDR3 sequence is CASSRDSGSGNTIYF. The CDR3 DNA is TGTGCCAGCTCCCGGGACAGCGGCTCTGGAAACACCATATATTTT.